The TCR beta chain under discussion was sequenced for a study of blood T cell repertoires in COVID-19. Method: immunoSEQ multiplex PCR; TCRdb's copy keeps in-frame clones and lacks some. The data hold fewer than 200,000 clones, with 60% to 80% observed a single time. Germline V CDR1 and CDR2: SNHLY, FYNNEI. The V gene lost 9 bases and the J gene lost 2 bases, with 16 bases spanning the gap. The CDR3 contains 14 residues. Input material: peripheral blood. The V and J genes are TRBV2 and TRBJ1-1, with D perhaps TRBD1 (6 bases). This clonotype was sampled from a woman in her sixties or seventies with acute or convalescent COVID-19. The CDR3 protein is CASTWGRLNTEAFF. CDR3 DNA: TGTGCCAGTACCTGGGGGCGGCTTAACACTGAAGCTTTCTTT.